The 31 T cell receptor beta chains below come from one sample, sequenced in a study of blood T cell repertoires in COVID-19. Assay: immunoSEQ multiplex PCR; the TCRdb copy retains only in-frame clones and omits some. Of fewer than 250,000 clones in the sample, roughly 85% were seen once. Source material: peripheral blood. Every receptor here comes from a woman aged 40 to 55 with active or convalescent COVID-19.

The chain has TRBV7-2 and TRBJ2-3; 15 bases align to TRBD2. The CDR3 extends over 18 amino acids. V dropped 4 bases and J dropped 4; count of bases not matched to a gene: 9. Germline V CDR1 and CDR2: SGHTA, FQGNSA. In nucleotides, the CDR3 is TGTGCCAGCAGCTCATGGACTAGCGGGGGGGCCAGGGCAGATACGCAGTATTTT. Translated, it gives CASSSWTSGGARADTQYF. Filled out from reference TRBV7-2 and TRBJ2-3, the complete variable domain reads GAGVSQSPSNKVTEKGKDVELRCDPISGHTALYWYRQSLGQGLEFLIYFQGNSAPDKSGLPSDRFSAERTGGSVSTLTIQRTQQEDSAVYLCASSSWTSGGARADTQYFGPGTRLTVL.

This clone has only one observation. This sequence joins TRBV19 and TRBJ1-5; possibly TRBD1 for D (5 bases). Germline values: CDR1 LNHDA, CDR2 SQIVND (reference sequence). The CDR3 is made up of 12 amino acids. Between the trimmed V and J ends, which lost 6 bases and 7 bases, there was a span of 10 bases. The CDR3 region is CASSRAPQPQHF. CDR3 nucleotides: TGTGCCAGTAGCAGGGCTCCGCAGCCCCAGCATTTT.

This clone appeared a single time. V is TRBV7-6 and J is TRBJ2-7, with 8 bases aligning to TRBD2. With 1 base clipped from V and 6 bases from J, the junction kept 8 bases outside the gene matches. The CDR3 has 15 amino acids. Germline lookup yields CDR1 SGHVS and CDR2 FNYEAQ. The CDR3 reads CASSLVGSGRGEQYF. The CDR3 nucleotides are TGTGCCAGCAGCTTAGTCGGGAGCGGGAGAGGCGAGCAGTACTTC.

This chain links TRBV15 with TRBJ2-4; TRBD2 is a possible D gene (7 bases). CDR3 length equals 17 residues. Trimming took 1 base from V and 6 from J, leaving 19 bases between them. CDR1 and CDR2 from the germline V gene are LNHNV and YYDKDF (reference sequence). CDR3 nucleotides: TGTGCCACCAGCAGAGGAAAAGGGCAGGGGAGGGGAAACATTCAGTACTTC. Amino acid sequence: CATSRGKGQGRGNIQYF.

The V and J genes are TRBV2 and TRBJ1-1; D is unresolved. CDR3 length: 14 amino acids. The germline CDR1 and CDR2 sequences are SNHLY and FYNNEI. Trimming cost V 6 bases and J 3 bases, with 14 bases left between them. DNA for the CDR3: TGTGCCAGCAGCCAAATTGGAGTTGACACTGAAGCTTTCTTT. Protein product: CASSQIGVDTEAFF.

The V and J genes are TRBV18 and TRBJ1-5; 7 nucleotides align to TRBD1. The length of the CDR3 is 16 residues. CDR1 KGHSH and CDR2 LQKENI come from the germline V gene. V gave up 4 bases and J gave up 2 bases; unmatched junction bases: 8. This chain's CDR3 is CASSLDRVGGNQPQHF. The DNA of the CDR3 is TGTGCCAGCTCACTAGACAGGGTTGGGGGCAATCAGCCCCAGCATTTT.

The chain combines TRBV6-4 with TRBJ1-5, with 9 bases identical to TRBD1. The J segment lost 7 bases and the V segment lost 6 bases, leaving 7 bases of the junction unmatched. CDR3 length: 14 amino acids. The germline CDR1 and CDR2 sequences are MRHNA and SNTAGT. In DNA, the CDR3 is TGTGCCAGCAGGGGACAGGGAGAATGCCAGCCCCAGCATTTT. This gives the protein CASRGQGECQPQHF.

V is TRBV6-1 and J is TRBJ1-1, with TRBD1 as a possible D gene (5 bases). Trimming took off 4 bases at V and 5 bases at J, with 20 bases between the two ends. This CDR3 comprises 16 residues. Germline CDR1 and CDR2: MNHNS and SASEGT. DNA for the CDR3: TGTGCCAGCAGTGCCCCGTCGCAGGGACTTGGTACTGAAGCTTTCTTT. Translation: CASSAPSQGLGTEAFF.

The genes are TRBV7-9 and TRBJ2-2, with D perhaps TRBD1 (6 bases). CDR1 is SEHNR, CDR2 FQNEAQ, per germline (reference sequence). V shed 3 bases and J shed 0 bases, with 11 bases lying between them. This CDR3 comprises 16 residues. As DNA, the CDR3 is TGTGCCAGCAGCTTGACGACAGGCCCGAACACCGGGGAGCTGTTTTTT. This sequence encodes CASSLTTGPNTGELFF.

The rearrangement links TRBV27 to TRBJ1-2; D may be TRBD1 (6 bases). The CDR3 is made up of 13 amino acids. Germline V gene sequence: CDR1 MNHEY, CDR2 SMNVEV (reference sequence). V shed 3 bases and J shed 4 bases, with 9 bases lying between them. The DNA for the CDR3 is TGTGCCAGCAGTTTCGGACAGTTCTATGGCTACACCTTC. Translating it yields CASSFGQFYGYTF.

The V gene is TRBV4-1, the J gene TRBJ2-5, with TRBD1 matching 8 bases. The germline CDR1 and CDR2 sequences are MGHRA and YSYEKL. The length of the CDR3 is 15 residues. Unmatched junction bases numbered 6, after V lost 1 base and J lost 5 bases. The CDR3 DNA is TGCGCCAGCAGCCAAGGAGGACAGGGAGTGGAGACCCAGTACTTC. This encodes CASSQGGQGVETQYF.

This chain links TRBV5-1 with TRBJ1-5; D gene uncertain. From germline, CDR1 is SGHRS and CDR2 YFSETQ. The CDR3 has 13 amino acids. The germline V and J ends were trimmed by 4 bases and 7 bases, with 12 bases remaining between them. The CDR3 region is CASSLLGDQPQHF. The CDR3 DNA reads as TGCGCCAGCAGCCTCTTAGGAGACCAGCCCCAGCATTTT.

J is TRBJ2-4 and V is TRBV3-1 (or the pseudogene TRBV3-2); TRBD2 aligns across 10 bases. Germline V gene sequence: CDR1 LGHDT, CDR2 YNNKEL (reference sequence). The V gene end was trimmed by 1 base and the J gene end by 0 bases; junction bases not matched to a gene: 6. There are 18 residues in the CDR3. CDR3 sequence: CASSQGLAGALAKNIQYF. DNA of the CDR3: TGTGCCAGCAGCCAAGGCCTAGCGGGGGCGCTAGCCAAAAACATTCAGTACTTC.

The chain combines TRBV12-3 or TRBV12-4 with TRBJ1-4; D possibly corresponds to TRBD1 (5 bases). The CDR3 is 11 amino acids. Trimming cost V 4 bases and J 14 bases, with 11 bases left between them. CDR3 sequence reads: CASSSGGGLFF. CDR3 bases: TGTGCCAGCAGTTCGGGCGGGGGGCTGTTTTTT.

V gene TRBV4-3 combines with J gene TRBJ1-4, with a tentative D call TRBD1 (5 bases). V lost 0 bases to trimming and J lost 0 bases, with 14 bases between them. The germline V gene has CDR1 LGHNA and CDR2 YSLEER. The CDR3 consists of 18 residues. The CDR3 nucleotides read TGCGCCAGCAGCCAAGACAGGGTGGAACTCACAACTAATGAAAAACTGTTTTTT. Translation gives CASSQDRVELTTNEKLFF.

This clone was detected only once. Here the CDR3 DNA reads TGTGCCAGCAGTCTATTTGGCCGGGACAGGCTATCTGGAAACACCATATATTTT. Translating it yields CASSLFGRDRLSGNTIYF. J is TRBJ1-3 and V is TRBV28; 8 nucleotides agree with TRBD1. The germline V gene encodes CDR1 MDHEN and CDR2 SYDVKM. The V and J ends lost 5 bases and 1 base, in that order; junction bases with no gene match: 13. This CDR3 has 18 residues.

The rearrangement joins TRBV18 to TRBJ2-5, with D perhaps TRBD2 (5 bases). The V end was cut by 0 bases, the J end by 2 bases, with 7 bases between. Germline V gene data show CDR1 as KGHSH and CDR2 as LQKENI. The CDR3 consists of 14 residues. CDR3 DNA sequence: TGTGCCAGCTCACCACCCCGGACTCAAGAGACCCAGTACTTC. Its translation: CASSPPRTQETQYF.

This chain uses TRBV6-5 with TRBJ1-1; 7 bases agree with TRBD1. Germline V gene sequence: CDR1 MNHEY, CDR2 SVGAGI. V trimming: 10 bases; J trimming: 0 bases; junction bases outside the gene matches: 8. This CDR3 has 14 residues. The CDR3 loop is CATWDRRMNTEAFF. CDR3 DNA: TGTGCCACATGGGACAGACGGATGAACACTGAAGCTTTCTTT.

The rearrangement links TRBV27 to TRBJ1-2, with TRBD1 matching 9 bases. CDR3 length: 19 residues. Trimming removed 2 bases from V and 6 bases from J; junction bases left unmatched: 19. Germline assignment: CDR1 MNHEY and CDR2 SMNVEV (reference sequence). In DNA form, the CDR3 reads TGTGCCAGCAGTTTAGGGTACCTCAGACCGGGACAGGGTACCGATGGCTACACCTTC. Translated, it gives CASSLGYLRPGQGTDGYTF.

CDR3 nucleotide sequence: TGTGCCAGCAGTTCAGGGACTAACACAGATACGCAGTATTTT. It translates to CASSSGTNTDTQYF. The gene calls are TRBV6-5 and TRBJ2-3; TRBD2 agrees at 7 bases. CDR3 length: 14 residues. Per germline, CDR1 MNHEY and CDR2 SVGAGI. Trimming cost V 4 bases and J 2 bases; bases outside gene matches: 3.

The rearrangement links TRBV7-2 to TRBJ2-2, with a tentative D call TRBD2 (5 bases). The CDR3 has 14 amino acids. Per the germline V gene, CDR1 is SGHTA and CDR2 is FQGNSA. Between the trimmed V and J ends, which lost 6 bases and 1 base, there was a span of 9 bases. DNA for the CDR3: TGTGCCAGCAGTCCCGGGAAGAACACCGGGGAGCTGTTTTTT. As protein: CASSPGKNTGELFF.

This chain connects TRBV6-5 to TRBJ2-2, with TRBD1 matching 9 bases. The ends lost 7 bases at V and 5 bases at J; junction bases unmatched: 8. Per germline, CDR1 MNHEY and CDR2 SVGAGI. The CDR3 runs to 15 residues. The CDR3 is CASTSQGAGTGELFF. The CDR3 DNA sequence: TGTGCCAGCACATCACAGGGGGCAGGTACCGGGGAGCTGTTTTTT.

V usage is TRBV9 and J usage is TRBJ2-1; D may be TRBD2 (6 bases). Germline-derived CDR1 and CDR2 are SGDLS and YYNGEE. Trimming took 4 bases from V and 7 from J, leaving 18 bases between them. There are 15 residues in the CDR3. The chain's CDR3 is CASSQAGKVGNEQFF. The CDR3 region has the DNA TGTGCCAGCAGCCAAGCGGGTAAGGTTGGGAATGAGCAGTTCTTC.

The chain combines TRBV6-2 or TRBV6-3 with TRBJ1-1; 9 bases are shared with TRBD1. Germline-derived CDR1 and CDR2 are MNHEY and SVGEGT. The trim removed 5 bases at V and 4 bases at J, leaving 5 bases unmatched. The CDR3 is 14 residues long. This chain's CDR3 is CASSPTGGGTEAFF. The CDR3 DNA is TGTGCCAGCAGTCCCACAGGGGGCGGCACTGAAGCTTTCTTT.

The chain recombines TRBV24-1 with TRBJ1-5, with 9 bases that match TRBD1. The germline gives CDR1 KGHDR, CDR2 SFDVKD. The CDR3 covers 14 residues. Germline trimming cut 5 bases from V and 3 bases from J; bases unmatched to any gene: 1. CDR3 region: CATSGTGDNQPQHF. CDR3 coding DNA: TGTGCCACCAGTGGGACAGGGGACAATCAGCCCCAGCATTTT.

CDR3 sequence (DNA): TGTGCCAGCAACCAAGCGACAGGGATGAACACTGAAGCTTTCTTT. Translated: CASNQATGMNTEAFF. The V and J genes are TRBV6-5 and TRBJ1-1; 7 positions match TRBD1. The V and J ends lost 7 bases and 0 bases, in that order; junction bases with no gene match: 8. The CDR3 spans 15 residues. CDR1 MNHEY and CDR2 SVGAGI come from the germline V gene.

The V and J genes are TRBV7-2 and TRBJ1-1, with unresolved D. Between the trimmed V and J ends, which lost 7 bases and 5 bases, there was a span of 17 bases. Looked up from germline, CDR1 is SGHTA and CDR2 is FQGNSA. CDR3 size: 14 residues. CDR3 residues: CASKLGGERTEAFF. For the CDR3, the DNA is TGTGCCAGCAAACTCGGCGGGGAACGGACTGAAGCTTTCTTT.

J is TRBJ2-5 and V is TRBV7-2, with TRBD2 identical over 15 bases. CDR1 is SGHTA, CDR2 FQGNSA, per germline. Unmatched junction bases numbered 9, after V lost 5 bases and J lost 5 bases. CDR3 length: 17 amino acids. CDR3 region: CASSLRTSGGAGETQYF. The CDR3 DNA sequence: TGTGCCAGCAGCCTCCGGACTAGCGGGGGGGCCGGGGAGACCCAGTACTTC.

CDR3 nucleotides: TGTGCCAGCAGCTGGGAATGGACAGGGGAAGAGACCCAGTACTTC. This translates into CASSWEWTGEETQYF. This chain links TRBV5-4 with TRBJ2-5; 9 nucleotides match TRBD1. The J segment lost 3 bases and the V segment lost 3 bases, leaving 6 bases of the junction unmatched. Germline lookup yields CDR1 SGHNT and CDR2 YYREEE (reference sequence). CDR3 length: 15 residues.

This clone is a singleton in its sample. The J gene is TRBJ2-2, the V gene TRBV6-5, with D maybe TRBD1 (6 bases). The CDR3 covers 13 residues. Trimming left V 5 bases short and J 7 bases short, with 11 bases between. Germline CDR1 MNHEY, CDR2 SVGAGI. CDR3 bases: TGTGCCAGCAGTCCAGGGGTGGTCGGGGAGCTGTTTTTT. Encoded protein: CASSPGVVGELFF.

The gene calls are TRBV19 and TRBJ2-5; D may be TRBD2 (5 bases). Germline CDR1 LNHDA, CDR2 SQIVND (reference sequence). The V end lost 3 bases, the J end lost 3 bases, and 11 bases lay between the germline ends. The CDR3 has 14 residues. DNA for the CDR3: TGTGCCAGTAGTATTTCGGGATTTAAAGAGACCCAGTACTTC. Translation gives CASSISGFKETQYF.